One sample yielded the 4 T cell receptor beta chains listed below, sequenced in a study of blood T cell repertoires in COVID-19 (dated by TCRdb to about 2020). Library construction relied on the immunoSEQ multiplex PCR assay. Drawn from immuneACCESS, this table holds only the in-frame rearrangements with V and J called that TCRdb kept. Clones are partly lost; checked studies trace under half to an unresolved V gene and leave the rest unexplained. The sample data list roughly 200,000 clones, and 80% to 90% of these were observed just once. Together, the top ten hold around 4% of the sample. The sequenced sample consisted of PBMCs or T cells enriched from blood (not recorded which). The receptors come from a woman aged 40 to 49 with acute COVID-19.

The rearrangement joins TRBV18 to TRBJ2-2; 11 bases map to TRBD2. The CDR3 runs 22 residues. V was clipped by 4 bases and J by 0 bases; unmatched bases: 19. The germline gives CDR1 KGHSH, CDR2 LQKENI. The CDR3 nucleotides read TGTGCCAGCTCACGAACAGGGCCTCCTGCGCTAGCGGGAGGATCGAACACCGGGGAGCTGTTTTTT. This codes for CASSRTGPPALAGGSNTGELFF.

V and J are TRBV25-1 and TRBJ2-2; D unclear. The CDR3 has 11 residues. The germline V gene encodes CDR1 MGHDK and CDR2 SYGVNS. V was pared by 8 bases and J by 3 bases, with 4 bases between. The CDR3 region has the DNA TGTGCCAGCCTAGACACCGGGGAGCTGTTTTTT. Translated: CASLDTGELFF. Using reference TRBV25-1 and TRBJ2-2 for the parts outside the CDR3, the full variable domain is EADIYQTPRYLVIGTGKKITLECSQTMGHDKMYWYQQDPGMELHLIHYSYGVNSTEKGDLSSESTVSRIRTEHFPLTLESARPSHTSQYLCASLDTGELFFGEGSRLTVL.

This chain joins TRBV30 and TRBJ2-7; D is unclear. V shed 0 bases and J shed 0 bases, with 9 bases lying between them. The germline gives CDR1 GTSNPN, CDR2 SVGIG (reference sequence). CDR3 size: 14 residues. Here the CDR3 reads CAWSVQDLSYEQYF. In DNA form, the CDR3 reads TGTGCCTGGAGTGTTCAGGATCTCTCCTACGAGCAGTACTTC.

The rearrangement joins TRBV9 to TRBJ2-1; 8 bases are a match to TRBD1. This CDR3 comprises 16 residues. Trimming cost V 3 bases and J 4 bases; bases outside gene matches: 9. Germline V gene data show CDR1 as SGDLS and CDR2 as YYNGEE. The CDR3 reads CASSASRDRQYNEQFF. The CDR3 DNA reads TGTGCCAGCAGCGCTTCTAGGGACAGGCAATACAATGAGCAGTTCTTC.